At least ten counts were recorded for the clone carrying this T cell receptor (beta chain). Its antigen remains unidentified. The data are from a study of human T cells and chemical hapten exposure. The CDR3 extends over 11 amino acids. Per the germline V gene, CDR1 is SGHTA and CDR2 is FQGNSA. Trimming stripped 2 bases from V and 5 bases from J, with 3 bases between. A single record per CDR3 protein comes from TCRdb applying MiXCR to the RACE reads. The repertoire consists of 300,000 to 450,000 distinct CDR3 sequences, with roughly 5.3% occurring once and the leading ten covering around 2.6%. General study findings and limits: There was no change with DPC sensitization in TCRs above 1 in 1000 frequency. Against controls, expanded TCRs gave rise to significantly more large CDR3 similarity clusters.

Time point meaning: pre-sensitization, week 0. Treatment indicated: therapeutic diphenylcyclopropenone sensitization with weekly scalp DPC. The chain couples TRBV7-2 to TRBJ1-1; D call uncertain. The material sequenced was whole blood, taken in connection with sensitization to the hapten diphenylcyclopropenone (DPC). The TCR comes from a woman aged 45-59 years with alopecia areata. Some clones in this sample may be carry-over from other donors' samples. This chain's CDR3 is CASSLRTEAFF. Here the CDR3 DNA reads TGTGCCAGCAGCTTAAGGACTGAAGCTTTCTTT. The complete variable domain, with remaining parts taken from reference TRBV7-2 and TRBJ1-1, reads GAGVSQSPSNKVTEKGKDVELRCDPISGHTALYWYRQSLGQGLEFLIYFQGNSAPDKSGLPSDRFSAERTGGSVSTLTIQRTQQEDSAVYLCASSLRTEAFFGQGTRLTVV.